This T cell receptor beta chain appears in the sequencing data of a study of blood T cell repertoires in COVID-19. How the authors handled the data: Counts of nucleated cells, estimated from reference gene primer amplification, were obtained. Profiling relied on immunoSEQ multiplex PCR, and the TCRdb table lists in-frame clones only, not all of them. From that table come the V and J calls and clone size; the DNA was used to work out D and trimming. The table lists 180,000 or so clones, approximately 89% of them singletons. This clone was seen a single time. Germline V gene lookup returns CDR1 LNHDA and CDR2 SQIVND (reference sequence). The CDR3 length is 12 residues. Trimming removed 7 bases at V and 2 bases at J, with 6 bases between.

Sequenced input: PBMCs or T cells enriched from blood (not recorded which). The origin of this receptor is a woman aged 18-29 years who had recovered from COVID-19. The gene calls are TRBV19 and TRBJ1-3, with D tentatively TRBD1 (5 bases). CDR3 residues: CASTTAGNTIYF. CDR3 bases: TGTGCCAGTACGACAGCTGGAAACACCATATATTTT.